This T cell receptor (beta chain) comes out of a study of graft-versus-host responses after intestinal transplantation. Turning to this clone: Its specificity is unknown.

Method: immunoSEQ multiplex PCR; TCRdb's copy keeps in-frame clones and lacks some. The data hold more than 90,000 clones, with more than 80% observed a single time. Trimming left V 0 bases short and J 0 bases short, with 18 bases between. The CDR3 sequence is 18 residues long. The germline gives CDR1 SGHRS, CDR2 YFSETQ. The chain carries TRBV5-1 and TRBJ1-1; TRBD1 might be the D (5 bases). The TCR sequence derives from a human donor who was the organ donor for an intestinal transplant. The sample in question was unstimulated CD4+ T cells sorted from spleen or lymph node cells, obtained before transplant. CDR3 bases: TGCGCCAGCAGCTTGGAGGTATGGGGCTCCCTCCTGAACACTGAAGCTTTCTTT. Amino acids: CASSLEVWGSLLNTEAFF.